The next 8 T cell receptor beta chains were all read from a single sample in a study of beta chain features in type 1 diabetes (dated by TCRdb to the late 2010s). Here is what the overall study found, with its caveats: Type 1 diabetes patients showed a moderate but significant shortening of TCRB CDR3 length in all four CD4+ subsets.

Library preparation used the immunoSEQ multiplex PCR assay. The entire isolated RNA was reverse transcribed using the High Capacity cDNA Reverse Transcription Kit, and thus expressed TCRB transcripts were sequenced. Here the immuneACCESS table is served through TCRdb, limited to in-frame sequences with V and J called. Missing clones are a known gap in these copies; in checked studies unresolved V genes cover under half, and the rest lacks a known reason. For this sample there are hundreds of thousands of clones; about an eighth appear just once. The ten largest clonotypes hold less than 0.04% of the sample. No antigen has been assigned to these receptors. The source material was naive CD4+ T cells from blood. The cell subset or site label, read with the paper, signifies: true naive CD4+ T cells. These receptors were collected from a man aged 18 to 29 with type 1 diabetes.

This clone turned up a few times. This chain joins TRBV7-2 and TRBJ1-6; 9 bases line up with TRBD1. Trimming took 1 base from V and 10 from J; bases not matched to a gene: 5. Per the germline V gene, CDR1 is SGHTA and CDR2 is FQGNSA. This CDR3 is 15 amino acids long. CDR3 protein: CASSLEGQGYSPLHF. The CDR3 bases are TGTGCCAGCAGCTTAGAGGGACAGGGTTACTCACCCCTCCACTTT.

The V gene is TRBV9, the J gene TRBJ1-6; possibly TRBD1 for D (5 bases). The CDR3 length is 15 residues. Germline V lookup: CDR1 SGDLS, CDR2 YYNGEE. The V and J ends lost 2 bases and 1 base respectively, with 7 bases between them. CDR3: CASSVGQSYNSPLHF. Written as DNA, the CDR3 is TGTGCCAGCAGCGTGGGGCAGTCCTATAATTCACCCCTCCACTTT.

This clone turned up a few times. V and J are TRBV7-2 and TRBJ2-7; D perhaps matches TRBD1 (5 bases). The germline V and J ends were trimmed by 5 bases and 3 bases, with 14 bases remaining between them. Germline V gene data show CDR1 as SGHTA and CDR2 as FQGNSA. This CDR3 has 14 amino acids. CDR3 in amino acids: CASSRSRTFYEQYF. As DNA, the CDR3 is TGTGCCAGCAGCCGATCTCGGACATTCTACGAGCAGTACTTC.

There are a few counts of this clone. V is TRBV7-9 and J is TRBJ2-1, with D tentatively TRBD1 (6 bases). This CDR3 is built from 16 residues. Germline CDR1 reads SEHNR; CDR2 reads FQNEAQ (reference sequence). V lost 6 bases to trimming and J lost 9 bases, with 24 bases between them. DNA of the CDR3: TGTGCCAGCAGTCGCATGGGGGCCGGGAACCTTGTTGAGCAGTTCTTC. It codes for CASSRMGAGNLVEQFF.

This clone was counted only a few times. V usage is TRBV10-3 and J usage is TRBJ2-2; D may be TRBD2 (5 bases). The CDR3 contains 14 residues. With 6 bases removed from V and 6 bases from J, the gap between germline ends came to 14 bases. The germline gives CDR1 ENHRY, CDR2 SYGVKD. CDR3 sequence: CAIRPDWGSGELFF. In DNA form, the CDR3 reads TGTGCCATCAGGCCGGACTGGGGATCCGGGGAGCTGTTTTTT.

This clone has only a few counts. The chain joins TRBV27 to TRBJ2-5; D not certain. Trimming took off 0 bases at V and 2 bases at J, with 10 bases between the two ends. Germline CDR1 reads MNHEY; CDR2 reads SMNVEV (reference sequence). This CDR3 is 15 amino acids long. The CDR3 here is CASSLSSGPQETQYF. CDR3 DNA: TGTGCCAGCAGTTTATCCTCGGGTCCTCAAGAGACCCAGTACTTC.

The genes are TRBV21-1 and TRBJ2-3; TRBD1, the D gene given by the table, was not confirmed from the DNA. TRBV21-1 is a pseudogene locus. This CDR3 region has 17 residues. CDR3 in DNA: TGTGCCAGCAGCGAGACTGGTGATAGGGGTATCACAGATACGCAGTATTTT. It specifies CASSETGDRGITDTQYF.

J is TRBJ1-2 and V is TRBV5-1; D might be TRBD1 (6 bases). The CDR3 spans 15 residues. The germline gives CDR1 SGHRS, CDR2 YFSETQ. V lost 4 bases and J 8 bases, leaving 21 bases between the germline ends. The CDR3 DNA reads as TGCGCCAGCAGCAAGGACAGTCCCTCTATGGGGGGCTACACCTTC. Protein product: CASSKDSPSMGGYTF. Full variable domain (rest looked up from reference TRBV5-1 and TRBJ1-2): KAGVTQTPRYLIKTRGQQVTLSCSPISGHRSVSWYQQTPGQGLQFLFEYFSETQRNKGNFPGRFSGRQFSNSRSEMNVSTLELGDSALYLCASSKDSPSMGGYTFGSGTRLTVV.